Presented here are 15 T cell receptor beta chains from one specimen sequenced in a study of T cells expressing NK-cell markers. TCRdb reprocessed the 5' RACE reads; each CDR3 protein has one entry and no DNA is given. The listing contains a few hundred thousand distinct CDR3 sequences. What was sequenced was blood T cells: a sorted CD56 or NKG2C T cell subset, CD4+ or CD8+ T cells, or bulk PBMC T cells (not recorded which). Receptor source: a man aged 18-75 years in good health.

V gene TRBV20-1 combines with J gene TRBJ2-3; TCRdb names TRBD2, which stays unverified in the absence of DNA. Germline lookup yields CDR1 DFQATT and CDR2 SNEGSKA (reference sequence). The CDR3 is 17 amino acids. The CDR3 here is CSASASGGGISTDTQYF.

This chain joins TRBV6-1 and TRBJ1-2; TCRdb designates TRBD1, a call that cannot be tested without DNA. Per the germline V gene, CDR1 is MNHNS and CDR2 is SASEGT. The CDR3 loop spans 14 amino acids. CDR3 in amino acids: CASSKKQGREGYTF.

V is TRBV27 and J is TRBJ2-1. This CDR3 comprises 16 residues. Germline CDR1 reads MNHEY; CDR2 reads SMNVEV (reference sequence). CDR3 loop: CASSLLASISYNEQFF.

V usage is TRBV4-1 and J usage is TRBJ1-5; the D call of TRBD1 rests on TCRdb alone, since no DNA is present to check it. The CDR3 runs 16 residues. Looked up from germline, CDR1 is MGHRA and CDR2 is YSYEKL. CDR3 sequence: CASSQGRLGVNQPQHF.

This chain links TRBV10-3 with TRBJ2-5; TCRdb reports TRBD1, a call that lacks DNA to check it against. The CDR3 is 13 residues long. Germline V gene lookup returns CDR1 ENHRY and CDR2 SYGVKD. CDR3 amino acids: CAISAGERETQYF.

The gene calls are TRBV11-3 and TRBJ2-1. The germline V gene encodes CDR1 SGHNT and CDR2 YENEEA. The CDR3 runs 15 residues. The CDR3 sequence is CASSLGGQTYNEQFF.

V and J are TRBV3-1 and TRBJ2-3; checking the TCRdb D call of TRBD2 is not possible without DNA. CDR3 length: 18 amino acids. Per germline, CDR1 LGHDT and CDR2 YNNKEL (reference sequence). The CDR3 sequence is CASSQDRGRGPGTGAQYF.

This chain's CDR3 is CASSLGLATQNSQYF. The chain recombines TRBV5-1 with TRBJ2-5; the D call from TCRdb, TRBD2, cannot be confirmed without DNA. Germline assignment: CDR1 SGHRS and CDR2 YFSETQ. This CDR3 comprises 15 residues.

The rearrangement uses TRBV27 and TRBJ1-6. The CDR3 sequence is 15 residues long. In germline, CDR1 is MNHEY, CDR2 SMNVEV (reference sequence). CDR3 residues: CASSSGTRRNSPLHF.

The CDR3 spells CASSGGAAGEKLFF. The chain uses TRBV2 and TRBJ1-4; absent DNA, TCRdb's TRBD1 call cannot be checked. The CDR3 runs to 14 residues. Germline CDR1 and CDR2: SNHLY and FYNNEI.

The gene calls are TRBV15 and TRBJ2-7; the TCRdb D gene call, TRBD1, has no DNA to confirm it. Germline V gives CDR1 LNHNV, CDR2 YYDKDF (reference sequence). The CDR3 extends over 15 amino acids. CDR3 sequence reads: CATSITGQATYEQYF.

CDR3 residues: CASSFVNREEQYF. The V call is TRBV7-9, the J call TRBJ2-7. The CDR3 spans 13 residues. Germline lookup yields CDR1 SEHNR and CDR2 FQNEAQ (reference sequence).

V and J are TRBV6-1 and TRBJ2-3. The CDR3 length is 15 residues. Germline V lookup: CDR1 MNHNS, CDR2 SASEGT. This chain's CDR3 is CASSEVSRVTDTQYF.

The chain carries TRBV3-1 and TRBJ2-5. CDR1 and CDR2 (germline): LGHDT, YNNKEL (reference sequence). The CDR3 extends over 16 amino acids. The CDR3 reads CASSQGLNRYQETQYF.

The chain employs TRBV12-3 or TRBV12-4 and TRBJ2-3; TCRdb outputs TRBD2, but without DNA this stays unchecked. The CDR3 length is 15 residues. CDR3 in amino acids: CASGKGGGRTDTQYF.